Given below is one TCR beta chain in context. The antigen remains unidentified. A library made for alpha chains picked up this beta chain off target, so its size means little. Indicated time point: sample taken at primary tumor resection. Tumor, nontumor lung or frozen PBMC supplied whole RNA that was sequenced unsorted. Samples were obtained from about 72 donors, all untreated early-stage non-small cell lung cancer patients. This sample is part of a study of spatial heterogeneity in lung cancer. As for the study in general: Combinations of a unique TCR and a UMI were tallied in raw reads, and on average each appeared more than ten times. Overall study findings and caveats: Whereas they appeared in blood less at follow-up, ubiquitous expanded tumor TCRs appeared there more at resection.

TCR cDNA molecules were tagged individually, and each one carried a unique molecular identifier. TCRdb re-analysed the 5' RACE reads in MiXCR, keeping a single row per CDR3 protein. The sample lists approximately 3,300 distinct CDR3 sequences, 25% to 30% occurring once. J gave up 7 bases and V 5 bases, and 12 bases lay outside the gene matches. The CDR3 totals 18 residues. The V gene's germline CDR1 is SGHAT and CDR2 FQNNGV. This specimen consisted of PBMCs, obtained at surgery. This sequence originates from a female donor with early-stage non-small cell lung cancer. J is TRBJ2-1 and V is TRBV11-2; 15 nucleotides agree with TRBD2. The CDR3 DNA sequence: TGTGCCAGCAGCCCACGGACCGGGACTAGCGGGAGGTCGAATGAGCAGTTCTTC. It is translated as CASSPRTGTSGRSNEQFF.